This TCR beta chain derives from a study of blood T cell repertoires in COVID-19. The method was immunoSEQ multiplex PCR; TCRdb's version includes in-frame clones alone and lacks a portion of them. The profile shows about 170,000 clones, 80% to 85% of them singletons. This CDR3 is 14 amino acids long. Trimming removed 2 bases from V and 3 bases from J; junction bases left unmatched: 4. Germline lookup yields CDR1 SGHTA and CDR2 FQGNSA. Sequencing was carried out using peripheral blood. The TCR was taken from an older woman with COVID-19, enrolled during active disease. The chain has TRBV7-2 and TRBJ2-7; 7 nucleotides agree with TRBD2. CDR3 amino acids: CASSLSAGYYEQYF. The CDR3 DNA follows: TGTGCCAGCAGCTTATCAGCGGGGTACTACGAGCAGTACTTC.